This T cell receptor (beta chain) originates from a study of blood T cell repertoires in COVID-19. In the study overall: The United States, Italy and Spain provided the acute and convalescent COVID-19 samples. PBMCs, B-cell-depleted T cells, or T cells provided the cDNA or gDNA that made up the material.

Study processing details: Reference gene primers were amplified, and this amplification served to estimate nucleated cell counts. Method: immunoSEQ multiplex PCR; TCRdb's copy keeps in-frame clones and lacks some. Clone size and V and J calls were adopted from that table, with D and trimming inferred from the DNA. The repertoire consists of approximately 260,000 clones, with 75% to 90% occurring once and the leading ten covering 4% to 5%. This TCR was recovered from a woman between 35 and 50 years old who had recovered from COVID-19. Sample: peripheral blood.

The CDR3 region has the DNA TGTGCCAGTAGTCCTGACCTAGGGCAGGGCACTAATGAAAAACTGTTTTTT. Protein product: CASSPDLGQGTNEKLFF. The chain carries TRBV19 and TRBJ1-4; tentatively, D is TRBD1 (5 bases). The germline gives CDR1 LNHDA, CDR2 SQIVND (reference sequence). This CDR3 is 17 amino acids long. The V gene lost 5 bases and the J gene lost 2 bases, with 18 bases spanning the gap.